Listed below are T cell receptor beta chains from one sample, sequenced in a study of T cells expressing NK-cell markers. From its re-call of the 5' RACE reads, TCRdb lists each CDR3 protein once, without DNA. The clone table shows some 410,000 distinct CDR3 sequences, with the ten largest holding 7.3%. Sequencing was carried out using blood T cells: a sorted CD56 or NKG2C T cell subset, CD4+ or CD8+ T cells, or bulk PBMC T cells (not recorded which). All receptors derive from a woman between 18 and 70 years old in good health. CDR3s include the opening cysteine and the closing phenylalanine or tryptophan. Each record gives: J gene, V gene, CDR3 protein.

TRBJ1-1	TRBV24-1	CATSGGNTEAFF
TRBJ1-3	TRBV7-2	CASSLRSGEGNTIYF
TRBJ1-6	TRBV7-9	CASSFPSDSPLHF
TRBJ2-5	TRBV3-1	CASSQDLGPDQETQYF
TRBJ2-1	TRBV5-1	CASSLESVEQFF
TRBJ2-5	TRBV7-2	CASLHLGIAGGTETQYF
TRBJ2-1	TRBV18	CASSPGGASRRVRNEQFF
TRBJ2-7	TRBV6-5	CASSYSGSEQYF
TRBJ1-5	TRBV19	CASSIGGYSNQPQHF
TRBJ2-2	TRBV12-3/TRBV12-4	CASTHWTGGSNTGELFF
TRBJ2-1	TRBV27	CASSLGRTYNEQFF
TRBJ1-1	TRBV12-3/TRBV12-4	CASSSGQTRTEAFF
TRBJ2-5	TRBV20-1	CSGRTEYQETQYF
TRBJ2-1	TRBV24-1	CATSLIAGGPNEQFF
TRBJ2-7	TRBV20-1	CSARTLAGVSEQYF
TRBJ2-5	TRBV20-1	CSAPGLAGQETQYF
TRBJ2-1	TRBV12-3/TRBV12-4	CASRPTSGRNEQFF
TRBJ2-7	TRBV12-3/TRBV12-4	CASSLSGGPHYEQYF
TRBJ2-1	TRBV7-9	CASSSELGEQFF
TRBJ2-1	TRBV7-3	CASSLGGENEQFF
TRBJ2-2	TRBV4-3	CASSPGTSGSSGRPGELFF
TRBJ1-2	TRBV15	CATSRGQNYGYTF
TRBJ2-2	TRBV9	CASSVVGIGANTGELFF
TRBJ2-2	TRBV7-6	CASSSAGTGELFF
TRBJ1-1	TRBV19	CASMGRKNTEAFF
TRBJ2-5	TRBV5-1	CASSTGQGAGETQYF
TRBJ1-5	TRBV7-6	CASSLHRGSNQPQHF
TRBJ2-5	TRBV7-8	CASSLVGVSQETQYF
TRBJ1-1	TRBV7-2	CASSLEGKGDTEAFF
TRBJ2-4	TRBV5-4	CASSQGPSVNIQYF
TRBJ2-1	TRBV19	CASSITSGERGEQFF
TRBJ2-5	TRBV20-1	CSAELTGGETQYF
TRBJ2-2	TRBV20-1	CSASPGTGVVTGELFF
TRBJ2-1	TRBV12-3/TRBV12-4	CASRTGWAGVNEQFF
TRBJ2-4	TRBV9	CASSVGGAGEVIQYF
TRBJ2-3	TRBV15	CATGTSGGPDTQYF
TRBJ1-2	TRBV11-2	CASSRTHSPPGYTF
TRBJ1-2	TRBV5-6	CASSLGGPLNYGYTF
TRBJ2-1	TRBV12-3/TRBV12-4	CASSSPPGGGPNEQFF
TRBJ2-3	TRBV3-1	CASSPLRTGGTDTQYF
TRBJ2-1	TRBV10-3	CAIKLGEGQWDEQFF
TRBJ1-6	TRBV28	CASSTPIPLHF
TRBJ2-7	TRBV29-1	CSVRGGTYEQYF
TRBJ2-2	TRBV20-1	CSARDISGGPDTGELFF
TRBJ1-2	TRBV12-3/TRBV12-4	CASSFIWRGQGGFNYGYTF
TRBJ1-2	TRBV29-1	CSTLTGHYGYTF
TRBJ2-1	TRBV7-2	CASSPRARTEQFF
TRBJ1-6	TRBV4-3	CASSQAGTGYNSPLHF
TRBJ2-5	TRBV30	CAWSGGLAGWMQETQYF
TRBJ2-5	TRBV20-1	CSGIGLQETQYF
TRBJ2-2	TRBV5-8	CASSADRGGTGELFF